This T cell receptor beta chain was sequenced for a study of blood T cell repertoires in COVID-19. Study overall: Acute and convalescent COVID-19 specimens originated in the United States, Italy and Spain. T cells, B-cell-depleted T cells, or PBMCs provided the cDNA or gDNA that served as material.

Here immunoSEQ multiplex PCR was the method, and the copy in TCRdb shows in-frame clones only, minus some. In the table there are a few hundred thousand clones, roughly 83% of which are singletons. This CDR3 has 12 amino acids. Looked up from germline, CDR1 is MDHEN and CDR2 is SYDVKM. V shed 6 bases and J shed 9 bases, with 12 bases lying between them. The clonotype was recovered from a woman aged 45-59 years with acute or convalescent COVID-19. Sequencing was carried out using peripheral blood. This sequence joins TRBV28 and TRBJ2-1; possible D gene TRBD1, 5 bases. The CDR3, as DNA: TGTGCCAGCAGATACCTTGACAGTGAGCAGTTCTTC. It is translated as CASRYLDSEQFF.